The clone carrying this T cell receptor beta chain has only a few counts. Its cognate antigen is unknown. This sample is part of a study of blood T cells in healthy people across ages. In the study overall: About one barcoded beta molecule was captured per two T cells (by template switching). Overall study findings and caveats: Roughly linear age-related decline in beta diversity appeared, significant by age around 36.

Donors were systemically healthy Caucasian individuals from Russia aged about 6 to 95 years. The CDR3 is 13 residues long. From germline, CDR1 is DFQATT and CDR2 SNEGSKA (reference sequence). J gave up 2 bases and V 5 bases, and 6 bases lay outside the gene matches. Primers used in a second PCR of roughly 6 to 11 cycles were a sample-barcoded 5' primer and a J-beta primer mix. Each cDNA molecule received a tag from a template-switch adaptor that had 12 random nucleotides. TCRdb called the 5' RACE reads again in MiXCR, with one record for every CDR3 protein. Among roughly 1,500,000 distinct CDR3 sequences listed, around 35% were seen once.

The chain combines TRBV20-1 with TRBJ2-7; TRBD1 matches at 7 bases. This sequence originates from a woman under 40 in good health. The sequencing sample was made of blood. The CDR3 coding sequence is TGCAGTGCTCCGACCCAGGGGGCCTACGAGCAGTACTTC. It specifies CSAPTQGAYEQYF.